This T cell receptor beta chain is drawn from a study of T cell repertoires in cytomegalovirus infection. Study-wide background: Both CMV infection and a matching HLA type were indicated by public TCR beta signatures. Findings and caveats of the study: In two of eight donors, the top clonotype was HLA-C-restricted CMV-specific. Adding up the frequency of public TCR beta families identified people who carried CMV plus the relevant HLA.

This clonotype was seen many times. The antigen remains unidentified. TCRdb re-called the reads with MiXCR, one entry per CDR3 protein. Found here are approximately 500,000 distinct CDR3 sequences, around 11% of them singletons; the top ten hold 9.5% to 13%. The TCR was taken from a human donor in good health (CMV status not recorded). Some clones in this sample may be carry-over from other donors' samples. The sequenced sample consisted of PBMCs.

The CDR3 sequence is CASSFPPLMQYF. Written as DNA, the CDR3 is TGTGCCAGCAGCTTTCCCCCACTTATGCAGTACTTC. The chain is built from TRBV7-2 and TRBJ2-7; D unclear. The CDR3 sequence is 12 residues long. Germline values: CDR1 SGHTA, CDR2 FQGNSA. Trimming removed 3 bases from V and 9 bases from J, with 12 bases in between.